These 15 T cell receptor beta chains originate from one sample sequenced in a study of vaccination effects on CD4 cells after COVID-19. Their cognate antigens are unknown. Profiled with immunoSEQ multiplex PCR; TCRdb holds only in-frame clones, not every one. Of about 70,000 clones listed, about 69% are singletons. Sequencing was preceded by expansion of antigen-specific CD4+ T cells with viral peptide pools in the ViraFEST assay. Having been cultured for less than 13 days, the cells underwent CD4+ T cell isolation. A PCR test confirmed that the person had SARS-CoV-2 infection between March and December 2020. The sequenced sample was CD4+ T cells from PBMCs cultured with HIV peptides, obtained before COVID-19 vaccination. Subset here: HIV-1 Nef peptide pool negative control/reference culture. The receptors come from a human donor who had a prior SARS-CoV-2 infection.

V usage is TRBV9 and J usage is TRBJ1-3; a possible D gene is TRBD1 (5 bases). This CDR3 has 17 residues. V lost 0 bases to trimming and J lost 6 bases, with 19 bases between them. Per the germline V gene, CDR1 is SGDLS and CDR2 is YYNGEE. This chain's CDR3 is CASSVAGSSGLQNTIYF. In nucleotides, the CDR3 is TGTGCCAGCAGCGTAGCAGGGAGCTCCGGGCTCCAAAACACCATATATTTT.

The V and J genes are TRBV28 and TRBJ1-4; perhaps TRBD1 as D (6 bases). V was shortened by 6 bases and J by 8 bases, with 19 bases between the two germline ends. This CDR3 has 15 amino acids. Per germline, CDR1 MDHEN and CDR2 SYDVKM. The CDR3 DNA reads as TGTGCCAGCAGGGAGGGCGAGGGGGTGTTAGAAAAACTGTTTTTT. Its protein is CASREGEGVLEKLFF.

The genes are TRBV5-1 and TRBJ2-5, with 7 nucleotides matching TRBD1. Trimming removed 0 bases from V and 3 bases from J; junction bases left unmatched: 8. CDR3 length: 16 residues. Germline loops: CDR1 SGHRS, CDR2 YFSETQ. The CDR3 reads CASSLGQGGGKETQYF. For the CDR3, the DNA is TGCGCCAGCAGCTTGGGACAGGGTGGAGGAAAAGAGACCCAGTACTTC.

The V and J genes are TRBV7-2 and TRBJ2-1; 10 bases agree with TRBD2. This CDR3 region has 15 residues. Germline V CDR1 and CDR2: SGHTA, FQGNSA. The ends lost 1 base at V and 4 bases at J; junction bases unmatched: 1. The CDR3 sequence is CASSLDSGGYNEQFF. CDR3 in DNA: TGTGCCAGCAGCTTAGATAGCGGGGGGTACAATGAGCAGTTCTTC.

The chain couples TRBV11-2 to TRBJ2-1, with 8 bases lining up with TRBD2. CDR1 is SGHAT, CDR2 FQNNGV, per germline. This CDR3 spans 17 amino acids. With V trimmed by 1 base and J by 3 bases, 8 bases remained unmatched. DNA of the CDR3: TGTGCCAGCAGCTTAGGAGGTCTTAGCGGGGTCTACAATGAGCAGTTCTTC. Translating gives CASSLGGLSGVYNEQFF.

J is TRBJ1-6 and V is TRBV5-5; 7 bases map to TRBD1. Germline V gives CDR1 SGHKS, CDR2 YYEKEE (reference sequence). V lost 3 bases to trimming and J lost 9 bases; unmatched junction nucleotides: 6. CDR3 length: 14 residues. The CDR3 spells CASSSTGLASPLHF. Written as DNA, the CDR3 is TGTGCCAGCAGCTCGACAGGGCTGGCTTCACCCCTCCACTTT.

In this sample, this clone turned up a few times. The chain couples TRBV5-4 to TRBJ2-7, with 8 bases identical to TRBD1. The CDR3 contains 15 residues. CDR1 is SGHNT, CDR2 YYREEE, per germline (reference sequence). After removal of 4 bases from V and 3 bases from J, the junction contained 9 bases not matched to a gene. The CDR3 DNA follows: TGTGCCAGCAGCAAGGCAGGGACAGGCGTCTACGAGCAGTACTTC. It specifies CASSKAGTGVYEQYF.

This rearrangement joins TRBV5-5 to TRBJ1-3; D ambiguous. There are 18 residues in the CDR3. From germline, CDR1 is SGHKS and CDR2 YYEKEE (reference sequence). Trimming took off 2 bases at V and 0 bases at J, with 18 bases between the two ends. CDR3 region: CASSLWSVYSSSGNTIYF. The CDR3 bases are TGTGCCAGCAGCTTATGGTCCGTTTACAGTTCCTCTGGAAACACCATATATTTT.

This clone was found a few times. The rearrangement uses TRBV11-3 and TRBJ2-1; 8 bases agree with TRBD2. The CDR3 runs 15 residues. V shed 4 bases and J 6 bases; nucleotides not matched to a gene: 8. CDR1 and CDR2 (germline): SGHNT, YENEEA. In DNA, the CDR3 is TGTGCCAGCAGCTCTCGGGAGGGCCCGGGCAATGAGCAGTTCTTC. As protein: CASSSREGPGNEQFF. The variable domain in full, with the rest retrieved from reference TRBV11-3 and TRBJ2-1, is EAGVVQSPRYKIIEKKQPVAFWCNPISGHNTLYWYLQNLGQGPELLIRYENEEAVDDSQLPKDRFSAERLKGVDSTLKIQPAELGDSAVYLCASSSREGPGNEQFFGPGTRLTVL.

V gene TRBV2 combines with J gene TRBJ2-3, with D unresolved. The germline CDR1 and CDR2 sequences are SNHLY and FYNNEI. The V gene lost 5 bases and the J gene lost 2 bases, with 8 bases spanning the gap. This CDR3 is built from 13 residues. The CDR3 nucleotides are TGTGCCAGCAGTCCCCCCTTCACAGATACGCAGTATTTT. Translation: CASSPPFTDTQYF.

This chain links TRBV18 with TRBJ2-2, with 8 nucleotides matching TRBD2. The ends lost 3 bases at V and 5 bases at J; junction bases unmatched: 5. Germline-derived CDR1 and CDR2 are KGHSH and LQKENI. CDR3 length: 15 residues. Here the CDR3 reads CASSPPGGRTGELFF. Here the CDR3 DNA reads TGTGCCAGCTCACCGCCGGGGGGGCGGACCGGGGAGCTGTTTTTT.

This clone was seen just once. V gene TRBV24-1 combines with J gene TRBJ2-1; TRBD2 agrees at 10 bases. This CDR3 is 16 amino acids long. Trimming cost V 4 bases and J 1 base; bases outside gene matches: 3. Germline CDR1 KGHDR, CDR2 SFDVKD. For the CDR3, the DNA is TGTGCCACCAGTGACCATAGCGGGAGGTCCTACAATGAGCAGTTCTTC. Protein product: CATSDHSGRSYNEQFF.

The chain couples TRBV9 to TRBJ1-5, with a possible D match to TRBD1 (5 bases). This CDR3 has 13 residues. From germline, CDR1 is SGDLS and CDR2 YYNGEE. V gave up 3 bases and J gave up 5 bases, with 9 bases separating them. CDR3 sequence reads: CASSETDDQPQHF. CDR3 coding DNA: TGTGCCAGCAGCGAGACAGATGATCAGCCCCAGCATTTT. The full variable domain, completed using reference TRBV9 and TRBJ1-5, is DSGVTQTPKHLITATGQRVTLRCSPRSGDLSVYWYQQSLDQGLQFLIQYYNGEERAKGNILERFSAQQFPDLHSELNLSSLELGDSALYFCASSETDDQPQHFGDGTRLSIL.

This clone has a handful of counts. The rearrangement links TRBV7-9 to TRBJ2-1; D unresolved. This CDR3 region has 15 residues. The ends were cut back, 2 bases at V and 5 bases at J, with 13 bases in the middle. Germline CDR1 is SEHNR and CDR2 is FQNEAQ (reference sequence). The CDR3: CASSLILAANNEQFF. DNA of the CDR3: TGTGCCAGCAGCTTAATTTTGGCAGCGAACAATGAGCAGTTCTTC.

In DNA, the CDR3 is TGCGCCAGCAGCTTGGAGGGGTACTCGAATGAAAAACTGTTTTTT. As protein: CASSLEGYSNEKLFF. This chain links TRBV5-1 with TRBJ1-4, with a tentative D call TRBD1 (5 bases). This CDR3 is 15 amino acids long. V lost 0 bases, J lost 5 bases, and 11 bases lay in between. Germline lookup yields CDR1 SGHRS and CDR2 YFSETQ.